Listed here are 3 T cell receptor beta chains from one sample, sequenced in a study of CXCR3-negative and CXCR3-positive naive CD8 T cells. The antigens these receptors bind are not known. Study-level points and caveats: Greater hydrophobicity was found in TRB CDR3s of CXCR3-positive naive cells than of CXCR3-negative naive cells.

The authors prepared UMI-labeled TRB cDNA libraries by 5' RACE. TCRdb re-called the 5' RACE reads and catalogs CDR3 proteins one per entry, DNA excluded. This table holds some 120,000 distinct CDR3 sequences. The sequencing sample was made of naive CXCR3+ CD8+ T cells from blood. The subset is: CD45RO-CCR7+CD27+CD95- naive CD8+ T cells expressing CXCR3 (TNR3+). The receptor set was obtained from a human donor in good health. Some clones in this sample may be carry-over from other donors' samples.

The chain employs TRBV10-3 and TRBJ2-3. Germline lookup yields CDR1 ENHRY and CDR2 SYGVKD. The CDR3 has 12 amino acids. The CDR3 loop is CAIRRPEDTQYF.

The chain has TRBV12-3 or TRBV12-4 and TRBJ2-7. The CDR3 runs 11 residues. The CDR3 reads CASTDRYEQYF.

V gene TRBV5-6 combines with J gene TRBJ2-1; TCRdb's assignment of TRBD2 cannot be checked, as there is no DNA. Germline CDR1 SGHDT, CDR2 YYEEEE. CDR3 length: 22 amino acids. The chain's CDR3 is CASSLAGTSGWVGDPAGNEQFF. The whole variable domain, remainder taken from reference TRBV5-6 and TRBJ2-1, is DAGVTQSPTHLIKTRGQQVTLRCSPKSGHDTVSWYQQALGQGPQFIFQYYEEEERQRGNFPDRFSGHQFPNYSSELNVNALLLGDSALYLCASSLAGTSGWVGDPAGNEQFFGPGTRLTVL.